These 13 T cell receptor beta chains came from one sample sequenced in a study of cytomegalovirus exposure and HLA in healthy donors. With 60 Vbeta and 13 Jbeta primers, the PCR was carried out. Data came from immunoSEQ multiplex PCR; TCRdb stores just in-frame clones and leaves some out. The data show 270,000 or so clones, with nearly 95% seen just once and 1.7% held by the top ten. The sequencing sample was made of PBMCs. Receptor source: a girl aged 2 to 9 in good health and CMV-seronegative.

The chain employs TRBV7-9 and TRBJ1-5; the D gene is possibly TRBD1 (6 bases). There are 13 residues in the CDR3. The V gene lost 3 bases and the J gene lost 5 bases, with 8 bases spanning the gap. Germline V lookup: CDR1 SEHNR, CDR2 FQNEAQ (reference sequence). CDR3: CASSLTGDQPQHF. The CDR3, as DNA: TGTGCCAGCAGCTTGACAGGCGATCAGCCCCAGCATTTT.

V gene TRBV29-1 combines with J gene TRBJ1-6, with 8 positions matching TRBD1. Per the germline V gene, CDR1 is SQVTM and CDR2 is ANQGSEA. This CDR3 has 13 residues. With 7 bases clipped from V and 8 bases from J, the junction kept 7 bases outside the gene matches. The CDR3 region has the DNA TGCAGCGCCCGGACAGGGAGGGATTCACCCCTCCACTTT. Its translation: CSARTGRDSPLHF.

DNA for the CDR3: TGTGCCAGCAGTCCTCCCAGGGAACGTGAGCAGTTCTTC. This sequence encodes CASSPPREREQFF. The V and J genes are TRBV7-2 and TRBJ2-1; a possible D gene is TRBD1 (5 bases). Germline CDR1 is SGHTA and CDR2 is FQGNSA. CDR3 length equals 13 residues. Deletions cut 6 bases from V and 9 bases from J, with 15 bases between.

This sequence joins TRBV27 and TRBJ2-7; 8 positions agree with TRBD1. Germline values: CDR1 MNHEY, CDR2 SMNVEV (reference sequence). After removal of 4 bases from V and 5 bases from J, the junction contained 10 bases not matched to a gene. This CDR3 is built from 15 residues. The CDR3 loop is CASSWWQGANHEQYF. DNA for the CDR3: TGTGCCAGCAGTTGGTGGCAGGGGGCAAACCACGAGCAGTACTTC.

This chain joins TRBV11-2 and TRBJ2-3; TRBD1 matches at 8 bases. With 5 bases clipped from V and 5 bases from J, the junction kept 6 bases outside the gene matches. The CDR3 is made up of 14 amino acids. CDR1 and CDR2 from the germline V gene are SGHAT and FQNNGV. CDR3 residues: CASSPGQGEDTQYF. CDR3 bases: TGTGCCAGCAGCCCCGGACAGGGAGAAGATACGCAGTATTTT.

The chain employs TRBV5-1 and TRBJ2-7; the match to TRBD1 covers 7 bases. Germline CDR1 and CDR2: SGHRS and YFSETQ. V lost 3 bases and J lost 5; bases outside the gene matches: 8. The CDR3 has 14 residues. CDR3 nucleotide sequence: TGCGCCAGCAGCTCGCCGACAGGGACCCACGAGCAGTACTTC. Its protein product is CASSSPTGTHEQYF.

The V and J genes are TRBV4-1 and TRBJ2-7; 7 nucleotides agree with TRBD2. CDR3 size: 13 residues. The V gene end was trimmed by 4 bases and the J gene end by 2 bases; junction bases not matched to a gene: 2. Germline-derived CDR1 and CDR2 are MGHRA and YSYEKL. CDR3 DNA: TGCGCCAGCAGCCGCGGGACTACCTACGAGCAGTACTTC. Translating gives CASSRGTTYEQYF.

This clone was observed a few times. The CDR3 loop is CASSFVGLDQPQHF. DNA of the CDR3: TGTGCCAGCAGCTTCGTGGGACTCGATCAGCCCCAGCATTTT. The gene calls are TRBV5-5 and TRBJ1-5, with D perhaps TRBD1 (5 bases). V was pared by 2 bases and J by 5 bases, with 11 bases between. The germline V gene encodes CDR1 SGHKS and CDR2 YYEKEE (reference sequence). CDR3 size: 14 residues.

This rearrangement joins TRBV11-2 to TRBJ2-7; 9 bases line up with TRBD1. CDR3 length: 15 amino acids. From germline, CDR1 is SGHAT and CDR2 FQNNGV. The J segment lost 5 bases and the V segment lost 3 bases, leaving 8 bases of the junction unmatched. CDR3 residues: CASSFFDRGIHEQYF. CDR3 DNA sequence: TGTGCCAGCAGCTTCTTCGACAGGGGGATTCACGAGCAGTACTTC.

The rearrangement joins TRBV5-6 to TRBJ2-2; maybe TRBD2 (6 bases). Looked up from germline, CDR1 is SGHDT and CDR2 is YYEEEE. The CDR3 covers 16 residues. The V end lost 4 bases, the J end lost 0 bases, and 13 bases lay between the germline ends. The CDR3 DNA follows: TGTGCCAGCAGCGAGGTCGGAGGGTCGAACACCGGGGAGCTGTTTTTT. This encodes CASSEVGGSNTGELFF. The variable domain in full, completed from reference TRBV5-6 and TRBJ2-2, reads DAGVTQSPTHLIKTRGQQVTLRCSPKSGHDTVSWYQQALGQGPQFIFQYYEEEERQRGNFPDRFSGHQFPNYSSELNVNALLLGDSALYLCASSEVGGSNTGELFFGEGSRLTVL.

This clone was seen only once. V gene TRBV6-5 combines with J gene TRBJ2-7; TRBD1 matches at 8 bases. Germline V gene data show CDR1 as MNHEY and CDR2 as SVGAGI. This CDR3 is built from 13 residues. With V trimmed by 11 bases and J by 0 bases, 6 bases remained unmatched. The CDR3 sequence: CAVTGAPSYEQYF. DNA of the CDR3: TGTGCCGTGACAGGGGCCCCCTCCTACGAGCAGTACTTC.

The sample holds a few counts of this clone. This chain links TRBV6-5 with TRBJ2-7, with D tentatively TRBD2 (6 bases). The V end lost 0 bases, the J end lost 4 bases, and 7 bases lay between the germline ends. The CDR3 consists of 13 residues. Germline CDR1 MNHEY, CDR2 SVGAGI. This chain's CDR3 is CASSYSLAYEQYF. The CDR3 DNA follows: TGTGCCAGCAGTTACTCCCTAGCGTACGAGCAGTACTTC.

The CDR3 sequence: CASSSPGLATIGEQFF. The CDR3 DNA reads TGCGCCAGCAGCTCGCCGGGACTAGCGACAATAGGGGAGCAGTTCTTC. V usage is TRBV5-1 and J usage is TRBJ2-1; 10 nucleotides agree with TRBD2. V lost 3 bases, J lost 10 bases, and 13 bases stayed unmatched. There are 16 residues in the CDR3. Germline CDR1 and CDR2: SGHRS and YFSETQ.